The subject of this entry is one TCR beta chain. Its antigen is undetermined. This entry belongs to a study of cytomegalovirus exposure and HLA in healthy donors. Across the study: Unique TCR beta sequences numbering approximately 120 million came from some 200 million T cells in an earlier analysis.

The PCR had 60 Vbeta and 13 Jbeta primers. The assay was immunoSEQ multiplex PCR, and TCRdb's table has in-frame clones only and misses some. The table shows about 130,000 clones, with 80% to 85% occurring only once. Notes on the study in general: The classifier was said to identify cytomegalovirus status with high specificity and sensitivity. Reported findings show TCR beta sequences accurately forecast HLA-A and HLA-B alleles in most subjects. In all likelihood, a cluster of highly shared sequence variants was a sequencing artifact.

The CDR3 is 14 amino acids. From germline, CDR1 is LNHDA and CDR2 SQIVND (reference sequence). V dropped 3 bases and J dropped 4 bases, with 12 bases sitting between them. This clonotype originated in a man aged 18 to 29 in good health and CMV-seronegative. The rearrangement uses TRBV19 and TRBJ1-1; D possibly corresponds to TRBD1 (6 bases). The specimen was PBMCs. The CDR3 nucleotides read TGTGCCAGTAGTATGGGAGGGGGAGTCACTGAAGCTTTCTTT. This encodes CASSMGGGVTEAFF.